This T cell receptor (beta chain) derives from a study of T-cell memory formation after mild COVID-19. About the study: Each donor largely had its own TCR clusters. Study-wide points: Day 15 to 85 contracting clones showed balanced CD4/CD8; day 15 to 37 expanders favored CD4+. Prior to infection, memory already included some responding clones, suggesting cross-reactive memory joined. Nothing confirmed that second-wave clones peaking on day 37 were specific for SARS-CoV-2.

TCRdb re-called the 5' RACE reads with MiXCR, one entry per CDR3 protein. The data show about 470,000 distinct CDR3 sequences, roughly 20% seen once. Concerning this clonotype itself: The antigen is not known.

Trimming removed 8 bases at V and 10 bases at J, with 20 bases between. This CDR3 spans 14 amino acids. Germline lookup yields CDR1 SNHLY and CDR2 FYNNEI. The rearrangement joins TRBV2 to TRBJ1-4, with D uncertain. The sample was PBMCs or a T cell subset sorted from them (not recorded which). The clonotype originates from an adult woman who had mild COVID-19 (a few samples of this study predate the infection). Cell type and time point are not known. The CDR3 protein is CASHAGMKVGKLFF. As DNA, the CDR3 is TGTGCCAGCCATGCCGGGATGAAGGTCGGAAAACTGTTTTTT.